The next 23 T cell receptor beta chains were all read from a single sample in a study of T cells in Graves' hyperthyroidism and ophthalmopathy. Researchers took RNA transcripts and amplified the TCR beta CDR3 regions from them. A set of HTBI primers served as the primers for a first-round RT-PCR of the TCR CDR3. TCRdb re-called the multiplex PCR reads with MiXCR, one entry per CDR3 protein. Of around 600,000 distinct CDR3 sequences in the sample, 45% were seen once. Material: peripheral blood or thyroid tissue (not recorded which). The receptor source for this set is an adult man with Graves' disease, either hyperthyroidism or ophthalmopathy (not recorded which).

Notes on this clonotype: A read error may produce the germline difference seen at one junction end. The V gene is TRBV12-3 or TRBV12-4, the J gene TRBJ1-2; TRBD1 matches 8 bases. The CDR3 length is 16 residues. CDR3 in amino acids: CASSFRGQDKNYSYTF. CDR3 coding DNA: TGTGCCAGCAGTTTCAGGGGACAGGATAAGAACTATAGCTACACCTTC.

The chain carries TRBV10-3 and TRBJ1-4; D call uncertain. V shed 6 bases and J shed 11 bases, with 25 bases lying between them. Germline V gene lookup returns CDR1 ENHRY and CDR2 SYGVKD. This CDR3 is built from 16 residues. CDR3 bases: TGTGCCATCAGGACCGACGGGAGATCTGAAGCTGGGAAACTGTTTTTT. This encodes CAIRTDGRSEAGKLFF.

This clonotype was picked up many times. This chain connects TRBV7-3 to TRBJ1-4; 9 bases match TRBD1. This CDR3 is built from 15 residues. Germline values: CDR1 SGHTA, CDR2 FQGTGA. Trimming removed 0 bases from V and 6 bases from J; junction bases left unmatched: 2. CDR3 sequence (DNA): TGTGCCAGCAGCTTAACGGGGGACAGGGATGAAAAACTGTTTTTT. This translates into CASSLTGDRDEKLFF.

This clonotype occurred many times. The chain joins TRBV10-3 to TRBJ2-7, with TRBD1 as a possible D gene (6 bases). The CDR3 runs 12 residues. V lost 6 bases to trimming and J lost 5 bases, with 11 bases between them. The germline CDR1 and CDR2 sequences are ENHRY and SYGVKD. CDR3 region: CAIRENRDEQYF. CDR3 in DNA: TGTGCCATCAGAGAAAACAGGGACGAGCAGTACTTC.

This clonotype was seen repeatedly, ten times or more. This chain joins TRBV19 and TRBJ2-2; D ambiguous. Trimming took 6 bases from V and 6 from J, leaving 8 bases between them. The germline gives CDR1 LNHDA, CDR2 SQIVND (reference sequence). The CDR3 length is 12 residues. CDR3: CASSPRAGELFF. CDR3 sequence (DNA): TGTGCCAGTAGCCCTAGGGCCGGGGAGCTGTTTTTT.

In its sample, this clonotype was seen many times. The V call is TRBV7-2, the J call TRBJ2-7, with 11 bases identical to TRBD2. The V segment lost 5 bases and the J segment 6 bases; nucleotides outside the gene matches: 9. The germline CDR1 and CDR2 sequences are SGHTA and FQGNSA. The CDR3 is 15 amino acids. In DNA form, the CDR3 reads TGTGCCAGCAGCGTCGTAGCGGGGGGGCCCCCCGAGCAGTACTTC. It translates to CASSVVAGGPPEQYF.

This clonotype was detected a few times. V gene TRBV5-8 combines with J gene TRBJ2-5; a weak D match, TRBD2 (5 bases). Trimming removed 4 bases at V and 3 bases at J, with 13 bases between. The CDR3 covers 14 residues. Germline V gene sequence: CDR1 SGHTS, CDR2 YDEGEE. CDR3 amino acids: CASSLGVNKETQYF. CDR3 sequence (DNA): TGTGCCAGCAGCCTCGGGGTGAACAAAGAGACCCAGTACTTC.

As regards this clonotype: A much larger clone sits a single nucleotide away, making a read error possible. The chain carries TRBV7-9 and TRBJ1-5; D is uncertain. Germline assignment: CDR1 SEHNR and CDR2 FQNEAQ (reference sequence). CDR3 length equals 14 residues. The V end was cut by 4 bases, the J end by 6 bases, with 13 bases between. In nucleotides, the CDR3 is TGTGCCAGCAGCTCGGAGGGCTTCGGTCAGCCCCAGCATTTT. Residues: CASSSEGFGQPQHF.

The chain carries TRBV11-2 and TRBJ1-6, with no clear D. Germline V gene sequence: CDR1 SGHAT, CDR2 FQNNGV. V was cut by 6 bases and J by 0 bases, with 15 bases left in between. The CDR3 has 17 amino acids. Written as DNA, the CDR3 is TGTGCCAGCAGTTTCACCTGGGGAAGCTCCTATAATTCACCCCTCCACTTT. Protein product: CASSFTWGSSYNSPLHF.

This clonotype was counted many times. The V call is TRBV5-1, the J call TRBJ1-4, with D possibly TRBD1 on 5 matching bases. V lost 4 bases to trimming and J lost 4 bases, with 11 bases between them. The CDR3 spans 14 residues. CDR1 is SGHRS, CDR2 YFSETQ, per germline. DNA for the CDR3: TGCGCCAGCAGCCTAGGACAAATTAATGAAAAACTGTTTTTT. Translation: CASSLGQINEKLFF.

This clonotype was recorded at least ten times. The J gene is TRBJ1-3, the V gene TRBV2; no reliable D call. CDR3 length: 13 residues. Germline V gene sequence: CDR1 SNHLY, CDR2 FYNNEI. The V and J ends lost 7 bases and 0 bases respectively, with 7 bases between them. For the CDR3, the DNA is TGTGCCAGCATACCCTCCTCTGGAAACACCATATATTTT. This codes for CASIPSSGNTIYF.

The chain has TRBV10-2 and TRBJ1-2, with 7 bases fitting TRBD1. Germline CDR1 reads WSHSY; CDR2 reads SAAADI. The V and J ends lost 1 base and 6 bases, in that order; junction bases with no gene match: 8. The CDR3 has 15 amino acids. The CDR3 DNA reads TGCGCCAGCAGTGAGTACCCGACAGGGCTGGATGGCTACACCTTC. Residues: CASSEYPTGLDGYTF.

Details on this clonotype: The conserved phenylalanine or tryptophan is not found at the CDR3 terminus, so this likely reflects a read error. The V call is TRBV7-9, the J call TRBJ1-2, with TRBD1 identical over 7 bases. V was pared by 5 bases and J by 8 bases, with 8 bases of the junction left unmatched. The CDR3 is 13 residues long. CDR1 is SEHNR, CDR2 FQNEAQ, per germline (reference sequence). CDR3 region: CASSPTGERGYTL. CDR3 sequence (DNA): TGTGCCAGCAGCCCAACAGGGGAGAGAGGCTACACCCTC.

This chain links TRBV6-1 with TRBJ2-2, with 7 nucleotides matching TRBD1. CDR1 MNHNS and CDR2 SASEGT come from the germline V gene. The CDR3 totals 13 residues. With V trimmed by 3 bases and J by 8 bases, 3 bases remained unmatched. CDR3 nucleotide sequence: TGTGCCAGCAGTGACCGGGACAGAGGGGAGCTGTTTTTT. Its translation is CASSDRDRGELFF.

V is TRBV7-9 and J is TRBJ2-7, with no clear D. Germline V lookup: CDR1 SEHNR, CDR2 FQNEAQ (reference sequence). This CDR3 is 13 amino acids long. V was clipped by 6 bases and J by 3 bases, with 12 bases between them. The CDR3 is CASSSSQYYEQYF. CDR3 bases: TGTGCCAGCAGTTCCAGCCAGTACTACGAGCAGTACTTC.

This clonotype has a handful of counts. This sequence joins TRBV16 and TRBJ1-2; D uncertain. The V gene's germline CDR1 is KGHSY and CDR2 FQNENV. Trimming stripped 0 bases from V and 0 bases from J, with 8 bases between. This CDR3 is 15 amino acids long. The CDR3 is CASSQSGSANYGYTF. For the CDR3, the DNA is TGTGCCAGCAGCCAATCAGGCAGCGCTAACTATGGCTACACCTTC.

To note about this clonotype: One end of the junction fails to match germline, which may point to a read error. The chain is built from TRBV7-9 and TRBJ1-2; maybe TRBD1 (6 bases). Germline V gene sequence: CDR1 SEHNR, CDR2 FQNEAQ (reference sequence). The CDR3 has 15 residues. This CDR3 reads CASSLGQGRYYGHTF. The CDR3 DNA reads as TGTGCCAGCAGCTTAGGTCAGGGGCGCTACTATGGCCACACCTTC.

The gene calls are TRBV10-3 and TRBJ2-2; D not certain. Trimming took 4 bases from V and 2 from J, leaving 11 bases between them. Germline CDR1 ENHRY, CDR2 SYGVKD. This CDR3 comprises 15 residues. CDR3 in amino acids: CAISVRTVNTGELFF. The DNA of the CDR3 is TGTGCCATCAGTGTACGGACGGTTAACACCGGGGAGCTGTTTTTT.

The rearrangement links TRBV7-9 to TRBJ2-2; 9 bases are a match to TRBD1. V lost 5 bases to trimming and J lost 7 bases; unmatched junction nucleotides: 8. Per germline, CDR1 SEHNR and CDR2 FQNEAQ (reference sequence). The CDR3 has 15 residues. The CDR3 region is CASSTGQGRSGELFF. The CDR3 coding sequence is TGTGCCAGCAGCACCGGACAGGGGAGGAGCGGGGAGCTGTTTTTT.

V gene TRBV20-1 combines with J gene TRBJ2-2; D gene ambiguous. The CDR3 covers 13 residues. Germline values: CDR1 DFQATT, CDR2 SNEGSKA (reference sequence). V was pared by 2 bases and J by 4 bases, with 8 bases between. The CDR3 loop reads CSARFLPTGELFF. The CDR3 region has the DNA TGCAGTGCTAGATTCCTCCCCACCGGGGAGCTGTTTTTT.

This clonotype turned up a few times. The V gene is TRBV10-3, the J gene TRBJ2-5, with D perhaps being TRBD1 or TRBD2 (5 bases each). The CDR3 totals 13 residues. CDR1 and CDR2 from the germline V gene are ENHRY and SYGVKD. V was clipped by 10 bases and J by 3 bases, with 15 bases between them. CDR3 loop: CASGGAGKETQYF. The CDR3 bases are TGTGCCAGTGGGGGTGCAGGGAAAGAGACCCAGTACTTC.

In DNA form, the CDR3 reads TGTGCCAGCAGCTTAGGTGCGAGGGATAGAATGTTTTTT. Protein: CASSLGARDRMFF. The chain recombines TRBV7-9 with TRBJ1-4; no clear D. Germline V gives CDR1 SEHNR, CDR2 FQNEAQ (reference sequence). V lost 1 base, J lost 15 bases, and 15 bases lay in between. This CDR3 has 13 amino acids.

This sequence joins TRBV7-9 and TRBJ1-5; D uncertain. The CDR3 spans 13 residues. Between the trimmed V and J ends, which lost 8 bases and 6 bases, there was a span of 14 bases. Per the germline V gene, CDR1 is SEHNR and CDR2 is FQNEAQ (reference sequence). The DNA for the CDR3 is TGTGCCAGCCAAGATCAAGGGAGTCAGCCCCAGCATTTT. Amino acids: CASQDQGSQPQHF.